The present T cell receptor (beta chain) was sequenced within a study of CD8+CD57+ T cells in acquired aplastic anemia. Study-wide context: DNA per sorted CD4+ or CD8+ sample ranged 0.2 to 27.4 ug, averaging 3.2 ug. Study-wide points: Patients and controls were found to share twenty-nine CD8+ CDR3 sequences.

CD8+CD57+ cell expansion had been shown by flow cytometry in patients chosen for sequencing. The CDR3 covers 14 residues. The V and J ends lost 2 bases and 5 bases respectively, with 7 bases between them. The germline V gene has CDR1 MNHEY and CDR2 SMNVEV (reference sequence). Turning to this clonotype: What it binds is unknown.

TCR beta VDJ combinations and CDR3 sequences were profiled from genomic DNA. TCRdb ran MiXCR on the reads and lists one entry per CDR3 protein. The sample has under 500,000 distinct CDR3 sequences, about a third seen once. The rearrangement uses TRBV27 and TRBJ1-6, with D unclear. The sequencing sample was made of sorted CD4+, CD8+, or CD8+CD57+ T cells (not recorded which) from PBMCs. The sequence came from a human donor with aplastic anemia. CDR3 protein: CASSLMAHNSPLHF. CDR3 nucleotide sequence: TGTGCCAGCAGTTTAATGGCCCATAATTCACCCCTCCACTTT.